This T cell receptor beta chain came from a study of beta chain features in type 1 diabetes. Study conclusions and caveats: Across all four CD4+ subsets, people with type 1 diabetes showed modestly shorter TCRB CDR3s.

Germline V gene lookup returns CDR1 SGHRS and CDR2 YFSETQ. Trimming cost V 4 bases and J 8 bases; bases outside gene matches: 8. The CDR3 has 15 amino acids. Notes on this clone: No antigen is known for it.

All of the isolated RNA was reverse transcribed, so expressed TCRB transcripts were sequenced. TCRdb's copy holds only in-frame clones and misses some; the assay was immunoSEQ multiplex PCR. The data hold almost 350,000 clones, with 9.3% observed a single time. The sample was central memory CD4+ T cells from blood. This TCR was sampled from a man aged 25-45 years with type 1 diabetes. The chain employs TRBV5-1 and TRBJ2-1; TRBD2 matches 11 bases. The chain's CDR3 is CASSRGTSGRDEQFF. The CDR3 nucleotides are TGCGCCAGCAGCAGGGGGACTAGCGGTAGGGATGAGCAGTTCTTC.